One sample yielded the 4 T cell receptor beta chains listed below, sequenced in a study of T cells in Graves' hyperthyroidism and ophthalmopathy. RNA transcripts provided the source from which TCR beta CDR3 regions were amplified. The primer set for the first-round RT-PCR of the TCR CDR3 was HTBI. TCRdb reprocessed the multiplex PCR reads via MiXCR and lists one record per CDR3 protein. The data show about 98,000 distinct CDR3 sequences, about 40% seen once. The sequenced material came from peripheral blood or thyroid tissue (not recorded which). The receptor set was obtained from a woman in her twenties or thirties with Graves' hyperthyroidism.

This clonotype was detected many times. This chain joins TRBV9 and TRBJ2-7; D is undetermined. Trimming left V 3 bases short and J 0 bases short, with 19 bases between. Germline assignment: CDR1 SGDLS and CDR2 YYNGEE. This CDR3 has 17 amino acids. The CDR3 coding sequence is TGTGCCAGCAGCGCACTCCCCACTCCCCCCAGCTCCTACGAGCAGTACTTC. As protein: CASSALPTPPSSYEQYF. Combining the CDR3 with reference TRBV9 and TRBJ2-7 gives the whole variable domain DSGVTQTPKHLITATGQRVTLRCSPRSGDLSVYWYQQSLDQGLQFLIQYYNGEERAKGNILERFSAQQFPDLHSELNLSSLELGDSALYFCASSALPTPPSSYEQYFGPGTRLTVT.

The gene calls are TRBV10-3 and TRBJ2-7, with TRBD1 matching 11 bases. After removal of 8 bases from V and 5 bases from J, the junction contained 11 bases not matched to a gene. CDR3 length: 15 amino acids. Germline-derived CDR1 and CDR2 are ENHRY and SYGVKD. The CDR3 DNA reads as TGTGCCATCGGGTCCGGGACAGGGGGTATCCACGAGCAGTACTTC. Its translation is CAIGSGTGGIHEQYF.

This clonotype was detected ten times or more. V is TRBV12-3 or TRBV12-4 and J is TRBJ1-1; tentatively, D is TRBD1 (6 bases). CDR3 length equals 14 residues. Trimming pared 5 bases from V and 3 bases from J, leaving 13 bases between. CDR3 nucleotide sequence: TGTGCCAGCAGTCTAATATACAGGGACACTGAAGCTTTCTTT. As protein: CASSLIYRDTEAFF.

The chain recombines TRBV20-1 with TRBJ2-7, with D maybe TRBD1 (5 bases). This CDR3 has 12 residues. CDR1 and CDR2 from the germline V gene are DFQATT and SNEGSKA (reference sequence). V lost 5 bases to trimming and J lost 3 bases, with 11 bases between them. The CDR3 nucleotides read TGCAGTGCTGCGGCAGGGTACTACGAGCAGTACTTC. This codes for CSAAAGYYEQYF.